This TCR beta chain was identified during a study of T cells after yellow fever vaccination. The wider study: Fractions containing few cells were prepared with SMART-Seq v4 Ultra Low Input. Study-level points and caveats: Reappearance after the booster was observed for most primary-vaccination clones (about 96% CD4, about 91% CD8).

As concerns this clonotype: The antigen is unknown. One end of the junction is discordant with germline, which a read error may explain.

Germline V gene sequence: CDR1 SSHAT, CDR2 FNYEAQ (reference sequence). This CDR3 has 15 amino acids. In making TCR cDNA, 5'RACE template switching added a universal primer site and UMIs to it. TCRdb itself ran the 5' RACE reads through MiXCR, one entry per CDR3 protein. Of 500,000 to 650,000 distinct CDR3 sequences detected, roughly 13% appear once; the ten largest clones hold 11% to 15%. The sequence derives from a man aged 30 to 39 who received the YFV17D yellow fever vaccine. This sequence joins TRBV7-7 and TRBJ2-3, with D possibly TRBD2 on 7 matching bases. The material sequenced was PBMCs, taken on the day of the yellow fever booster vaccination. This CDR3 is CASSPGGTHTDTQYF. CDR3 DNA sequence: TGTGCTAGCAGCCCGGGGGGCACACACACAGATACGCAGTATTTT.